This T cell receptor beta chain was identified in a study of blood T cell repertoires in COVID-19. As originally analysed: Reference gene primer amplification yielded estimated nucleated cell counts. Some clones are missing from TCRdb's copy, which holds only in-frame ones; the method was immunoSEQ multiplex PCR. V and J calls and clone size are those listed in that table; D and trimming were worked out from the DNA. The repertoire includes around 94,000 clones, roughly 92% of them detected once, and roughly 1.9% sits in the top ten. With 4 bases removed from V and 1 base from J, the gap between germline ends came to 11 bases. The CDR3 covers 14 residues. Germline V gene data show CDR1 as SGDLS and CDR2 as YYNGEE.

This chain links TRBV9 with TRBJ1-1; D unclear. The TCR originated in a woman aged 45 to 65 with COVID-19, enrolled during active disease. Material for sequencing was peripheral blood. The CDR3 DNA is TGTGCCAGCAGCCCCGTATCGGGGAACACTGAAGCTTTCTTT. Its protein is CASSPVSGNTEAFF.